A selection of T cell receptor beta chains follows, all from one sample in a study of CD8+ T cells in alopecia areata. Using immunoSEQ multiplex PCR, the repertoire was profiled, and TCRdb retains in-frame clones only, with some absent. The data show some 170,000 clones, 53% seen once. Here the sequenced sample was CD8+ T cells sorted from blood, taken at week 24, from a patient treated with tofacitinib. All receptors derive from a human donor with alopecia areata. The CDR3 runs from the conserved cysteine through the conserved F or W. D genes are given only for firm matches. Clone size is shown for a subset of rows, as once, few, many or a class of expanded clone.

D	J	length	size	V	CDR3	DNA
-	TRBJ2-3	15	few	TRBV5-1	CASSFRRPSTDTQYF	TGCGCCAGCAGCTTCAGACGGCCCAGCACAGATACGCAGTATTTT
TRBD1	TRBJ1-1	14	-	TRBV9	CASSVEGGTAEAFF	TGTGCCAGCAGCGTAGAAGGGGGCACGGCTGAAGCTTTCTTT
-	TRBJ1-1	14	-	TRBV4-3	CASYRGGNDTEAFF	TGCGCCAGTTACCGGGGGGGTAATGACACTGAAGCTTTCTTT
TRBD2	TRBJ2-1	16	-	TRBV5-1	CASSLAGGPSYNEQFF	TGCGCCAGCAGCTTAGCGGGGGGGCCCTCCTACAATGAGCAGTTCTTC
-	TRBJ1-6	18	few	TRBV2	CASSEFEKQAEINSPLHF	TGTGCCAGCAGTGAATTTGAGAAACAGGCTGAAATTAATTCACCCCTCCACTTT
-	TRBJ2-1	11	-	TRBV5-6	CASSAGVEQFF	TGTGCCAGCAGCGCAGGGGTTGAGCAGTTCTTC
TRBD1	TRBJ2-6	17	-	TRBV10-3	CAIRADRAGSGANVLTF	TGTGCCATCAGGGCGGACAGGGCGGGTTCTGGGGCCAACGTCCTGACTTTC
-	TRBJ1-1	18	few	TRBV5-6	CASSLSQDTSEINTEAFF	TGTGCCAGCAGCTTGTCCCAGGACACCTCCGAAATAAACACTGAAGCTTTCTTT
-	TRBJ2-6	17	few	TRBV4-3	CASSQEGVPTGANVLTF	TGCGCCAGCAGCCAAGAGGGGGTCCCAACTGGGGCCAACGTCCTGACTTTC
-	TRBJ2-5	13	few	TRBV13	CASSFSSQETQYF	TGTGCCAGCAGCTTTTCTTCCCAAGAGACCCAGTACTTC
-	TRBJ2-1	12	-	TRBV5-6	CASSSRHNEQFF	TGTGCCAGCAGCTCCCGGCACAATGAGCAGTTCTTC
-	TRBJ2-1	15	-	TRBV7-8	CASSFSGADGNEQFF	TGTGCCAGCAGCTTTTCAGGGGCTGACGGCAATGAGCAGTTCTTC
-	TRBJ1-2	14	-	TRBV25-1	CASSEVSDSPQYTF	TGTGCCAGCAGTGAAGTATCTGACAGTCCCCAGTACACCTTC
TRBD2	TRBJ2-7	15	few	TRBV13	CASSPGLAGAYEQYF	TGTGCCAGCAGCCCCGGACTAGCGGGGGCCTACGAGCAGTACTTC
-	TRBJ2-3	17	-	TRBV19	CASNGESRGKITDTQYF	TGTGCCAGTAATGGGGAATCTAGGGGGAAGATCACAGATACGCAGTATTTT